This passage covers 13 T cell receptor beta chains from one sample sequenced in a study of OX40 agonist ivuxolimab in advanced cancers. The library came from the immunoSEQ multiplex PCR assay. TCRdb re-hosts the immuneACCESS table, in-frame sequences only. Its copies lack some clones; in the studies checked, an unresolved V gene accounts for under half of them, and the cause for the rest is not known. The table for this sample lists 35,000 to 40,000 clones; 84% of them were counted only once. Around 18% of the sample lies in the top ten. Specimen: CD4+ or CD8+ T cells sorted from blood, collected in a trial of the OX40 agonist ivuxolimab. These TCRs come from an adult with an advanced solid tumor such as melanoma, head and neck, liver or kidney cancer.

A remark on this clone: Relative to the germline gene, one junction end is altered; a read error may explain this. This sequence joins TRBV7-9 and TRBJ2-1; D uncertain. This CDR3 region has 8 residues. The germline V gene encodes CDR1 SEHNR and CDR2 FQNEAQ (reference sequence). The CDR3 reads CASSRQVF. In DNA form, the CDR3 reads TGTGCCAGCAGCCGACAAGTCTTC.

V gene TRBV29-1 combines with J gene TRBJ2-3; D unresolved. Germline-derived CDR1 and CDR2 are SQVTM and ANQGSEA. The length of the CDR3 is 13 residues. Trimming removed 2 bases from V and 2 bases from J, with 8 bases in between. The CDR3 is CSVEIGLTDTQYF. The CDR3 DNA reads as TGCAGCGTTGAAATCGGGCTCACAGATACGCAGTATTTT.

The V gene is TRBV30, the J gene TRBJ1-1, with D unclear. CDR3 length equals 13 residues. CDR1 GTSNPN and CDR2 SVGIG come from the germline V gene (reference sequence). V lost 4 bases, J lost 1 base, and 10 bases lay in between. Written as DNA, the CDR3 is TGTGCCTGGAACCGAATGGGGAACACTGAAGCTTTCTTT. Its protein is CAWNRMGNTEAFF. The entire variable domain, with the rest obtained from reference TRBV30 and TRBJ1-1, is as follows: SQTIHQWPATLVQPVGSPLSLECTVEGTSNPNLYWYRQAAGRGLQLLFYSVGIGQISSEVPQNLSASRPQDRQFILSSKKLLLSDSGFYLCAWNRMGNTEAFFGQGTRLTVV.

The rearrangement uses TRBV10-3 and TRBJ2-7, with 11 bases fitting TRBD1. Germline loops: CDR1 ENHRY, CDR2 SYGVKD. The J segment lost 3 bases and the V segment lost 2 bases, leaving 3 bases of the junction unmatched. The CDR3 spans 15 residues. The CDR3 DNA follows: TGTGCCATCAGTGAGCTAGGGACAGGGGGCTACGAGCAGTACTTC. Amino acids: CAISELGTGGYEQYF.

This chain joins TRBV15 and TRBJ2-3, with unresolved D. Trimming took 6 bases from V and 3 from J, leaving 7 bases between them. Germline V gives CDR1 LNHNV, CDR2 YYDKDF (reference sequence). The CDR3 is 12 amino acids. CDR3 coding DNA: TGTGCCACCAGGGAACATACAGATACGCAGTATTTT. Its protein product is CATREHTDTQYF.

This clone was counted many times. CDR3 in DNA: TGTGCCAGCAGCTACGGGACAGGGAACACTGAAGCTTTCTTT. It specifies CASSYGTGNTEAFF. The chain recombines TRBV5-5 with TRBJ1-1; 8 bases are a match to TRBD1. The germline V gene encodes CDR1 SGHKS and CDR2 YYEKEE (reference sequence). The CDR3 contains 14 residues. The V gene end was trimmed by 3 bases and the J gene end by 1 base; junction bases not matched to a gene: 2.

This clone was found once. The rearrangement joins TRBV5-4 to TRBJ2-1, with D possibly being TRBD2 (5 bases). This CDR3 is 14 amino acids long. Germline assignment: CDR1 SGHNT and CDR2 YYREEE (reference sequence). V shed 3 bases and J shed 7 bases, with 14 bases lying between them. This CDR3 reads CASSSPGSANEQFF. The CDR3 region has the DNA TGTGCCAGCAGCTCTCCGGGATCTGCGAATGAGCAGTTCTTC.

The CDR3 region is CASSLVAGAEETQYF. Written as DNA, the CDR3 is TGTGCCAGCAGCTTGGTAGCTGGGGCCGAAGAGACCCAGTACTTC. V and J are TRBV5-4 and TRBJ2-5; maybe TRBD1 (5 bases). The germline V gene encodes CDR1 SGHNT and CDR2 YYREEE (reference sequence). CDR3 length: 15 amino acids. With 0 bases removed from V and 3 bases from J, the gap between germline ends came to 12 bases. The full variable domain, completed using reference TRBV5-4 and TRBJ2-5, is ETGVTQSPTHLIKTRGQQVTLRCSSQSGHNTVSWYQQALGQGPQFIFQYYREEENGRGNFPPRFSGLQFPNYSSELNVNALELDDSALYLCASSLVAGAEETQYFGPGTRLLVL.

This clone was seen just once. CDR3 sequence: CASSVDYNEQFF. CDR3 sequence (DNA): TGTGCCAGCAGCGTAGATTACAATGAGCAGTTCTTC. The chain links TRBV9 to TRBJ2-1; no reliable D call. This CDR3 region has 12 residues. With 0 bases removed from V and 4 bases from J, the gap between germline ends came to 2 bases. CDR1 is SGDLS and CDR2 is YYNGEE in the germline V gene.

J is TRBJ2-3 and V is TRBV6-5, with D hard to call. Looked up from germline, CDR1 is MNHEY and CDR2 is SVGAGI. V lost 2 bases and J 4 bases, leaving 7 bases between the germline ends. The length of the CDR3 is 13 residues. CDR3 coding DNA: TGTGCCAGCAGTTACAGGGCCTCAGATACGCAGTATTTT. It encodes CASSYRASDTQYF.

This clone occurred once. This chain links TRBV9 with TRBJ2-6, with D uncertain. Germline assignment: CDR1 SGDLS and CDR2 YYNGEE. CDR3 length: 15 residues. V was shortened by 4 bases and J by 1 base, with 9 bases between the two germline ends. CDR3 sequence (DNA): TGTGCCAGCAGCCCACAACCGTCTGGGGCCAACGTCCTGACTTTC. Translated: CASSPQPSGANVLTF.

This chain connects TRBV27 to TRBJ2-5, with 10 bases aligning to TRBD2. CDR3 length: 16 residues. J lost 5 bases, V lost 6 bases, and 12 bases had no gene match. From germline, CDR1 is MNHEY and CDR2 SMNVEV (reference sequence). The CDR3 region has the DNA TGTGCCAGCAGCCGATACCTAGCGGGGGCTGGGGAGACCCAGTACTTC. Encoded protein: CASSRYLAGAGETQYF.

V gene TRBV6-1 combines with J gene TRBJ2-7; possibly TRBD2 for D (5 bases). This CDR3 has 15 amino acids. Germline loops: CDR1 MNHNS, CDR2 SASEGT. Trimming took 5 bases from V and 3 from J, leaving 17 bases between them. CDR3 protein: CASSPIGMGSYEQYF. As DNA, the CDR3 is TGTGCCAGCAGTCCTATAGGGATGGGGAGCTACGAGCAGTACTTC.